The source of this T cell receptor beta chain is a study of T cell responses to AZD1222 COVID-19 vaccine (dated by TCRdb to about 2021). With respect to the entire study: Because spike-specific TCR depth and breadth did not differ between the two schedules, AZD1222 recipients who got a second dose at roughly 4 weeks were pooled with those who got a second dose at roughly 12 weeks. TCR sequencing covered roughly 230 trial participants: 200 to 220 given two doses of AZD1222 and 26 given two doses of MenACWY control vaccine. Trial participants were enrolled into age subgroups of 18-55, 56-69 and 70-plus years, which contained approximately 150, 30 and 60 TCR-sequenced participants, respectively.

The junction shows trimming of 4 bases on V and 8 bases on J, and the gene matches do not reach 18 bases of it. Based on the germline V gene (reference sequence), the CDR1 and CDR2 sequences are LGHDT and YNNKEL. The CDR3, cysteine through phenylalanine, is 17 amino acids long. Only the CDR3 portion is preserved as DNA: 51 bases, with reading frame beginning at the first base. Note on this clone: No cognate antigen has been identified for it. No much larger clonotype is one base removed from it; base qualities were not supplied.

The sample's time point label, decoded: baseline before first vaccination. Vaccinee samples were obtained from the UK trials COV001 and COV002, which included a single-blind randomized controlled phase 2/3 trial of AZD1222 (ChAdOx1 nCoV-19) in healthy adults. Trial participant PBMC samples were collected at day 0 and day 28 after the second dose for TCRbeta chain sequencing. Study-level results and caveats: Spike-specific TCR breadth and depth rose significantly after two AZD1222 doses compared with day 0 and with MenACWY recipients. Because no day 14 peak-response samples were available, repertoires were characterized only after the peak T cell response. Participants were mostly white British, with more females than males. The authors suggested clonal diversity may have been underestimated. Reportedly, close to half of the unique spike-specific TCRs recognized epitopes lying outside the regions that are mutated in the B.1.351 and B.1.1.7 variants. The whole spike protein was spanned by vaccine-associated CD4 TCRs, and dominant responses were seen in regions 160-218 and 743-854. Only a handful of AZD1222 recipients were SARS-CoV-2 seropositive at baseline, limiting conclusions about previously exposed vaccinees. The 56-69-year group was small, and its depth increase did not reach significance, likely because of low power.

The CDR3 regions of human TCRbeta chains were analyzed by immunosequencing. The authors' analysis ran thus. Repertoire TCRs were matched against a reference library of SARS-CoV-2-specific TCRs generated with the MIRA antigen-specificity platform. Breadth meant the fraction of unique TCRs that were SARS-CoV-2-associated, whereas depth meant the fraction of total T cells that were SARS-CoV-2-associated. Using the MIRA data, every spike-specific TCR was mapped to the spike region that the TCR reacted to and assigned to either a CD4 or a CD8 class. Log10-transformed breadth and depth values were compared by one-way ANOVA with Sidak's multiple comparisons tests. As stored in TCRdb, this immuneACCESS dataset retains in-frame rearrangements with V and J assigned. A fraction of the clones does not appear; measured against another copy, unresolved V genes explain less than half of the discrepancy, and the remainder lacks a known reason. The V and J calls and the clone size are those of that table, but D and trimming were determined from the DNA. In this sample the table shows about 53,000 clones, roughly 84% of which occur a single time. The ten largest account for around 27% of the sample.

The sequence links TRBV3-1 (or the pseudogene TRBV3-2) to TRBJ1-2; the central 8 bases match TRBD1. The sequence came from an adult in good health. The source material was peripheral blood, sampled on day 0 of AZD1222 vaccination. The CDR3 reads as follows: CASSPPIHPGQAGGYTF. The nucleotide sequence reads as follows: TGTGCCAGCAGCCCCCCGATACACCCGGGACAGGCCGGCGGCTACACCTTC.